This T cell receptor beta chain was identified in a study of T cell clonotyping in hematopoietic cell transplantation (dated by TCRdb to the early 2020s). At the level of the whole study: Recipient samples taken before transplant were obtained following cytoreduction. A total of 135 blood samples were collected in the study from some 40 consecutive transplant recipients and their related donors. Patients were recruited between September 2015 and January 2017 and followed until late 2020 or death.

Summary of the overall study and its limitations: Recipient repertoires showed only a small fraction of overlap with donor repertoires, and over 97% appeared de novo at the given depth. Sample size was limited, and cells were not sorted, so CD4 and CD8 repertoire contributions could not be separated. Donor and pretransplant recipient Inverse Simpson Index values predicted broader posttransplant TCR repertoire diversity. A decrease in recipient TCR diversity was observed after transplant, and a progressive increase in pathologically expanded clonotypes was seen from day 30 to day 180.

Of note for this clone: The antigen it binds to is not known. Per-base qualities were not stored, and no clone one base away is much larger.

The immunoSEQ assay, a bias-controlled multiplex PCR with V- and J-specific primers, was used to amplify TCR beta CDR3 regions from genomic DNA. A proprietary barcode and Illumina adapter sequences were added to the CDR3 amplicons in a second PCR step. CDR3 libraries were sequenced on an Illumina MiSeq instrument. As for the original processing: Export and quality control were done with immunoSEQ Analyzer 3.0, while downstream analyses used R Bioconductor and Immunarch. Only productive rearrangements in the normalized downsampled data set went into calculating the repertoire metrics. Clonotypes larger than 5 templates in the normalized cohort were defined as pathologically expanded. Repertoire diversity was measured with the Inverse Simpson Index. To capture all clonotypes, CMV-specificity analyses were performed on the non-normalized data set. TCRdb retrieved this table from immuneACCESS and kept in-frame rearrangements only. Not all clones are present; in checked studies, unresolved V genes account for under half, and no reason is known for the remainder. V, J and clone size are those of that table, while D and trimming were read from the DNA. A total of roughly 30,000 clones appear in this sample, under 95% of them only once. Approximately 2.1% of the sample lies in the top ten.

For this chain, trimming is 2 bases at the V end and 5 bases at the J end, and the number of junction bases without a gene match is 3. CDR1 and CDR2, looked up from the germline V gene, are SGHTA and FQGNSA. The CDR3 goes from the cysteine to the phenylalanine over 14 residues. Of the read, only the CDR3 DNA is kept; its 42 bases are in frame from base 1. The time point label on this specimen signifies: recipient sample about 28 days before transplant, after cytoreduction. Blood samples were obtained from recipients approximately 28 days before transplant and at days 30, 100 and 180 after transplant. Nuclei Lysis Solution was used to extract genomic DNA from fresh or cryopreserved unfractionated peripheral blood mononuclear cells.

Source: peripheral blood mononuclear cells, taken before stem cell transplant. The clonotype comes from a man aged 50-59 years with acute myeloid leukemia. Some clones in this sample may be carry-over from other donors' samples. This sequence uses TRBV7-2 and TRBJ2-4; 7 central bases correspond to TRBD1. The DNA sequence is given as TGTGCCAGCAGCTTAAGACAGGGTGAAAACATTCAGTACTTC. Translated, this gives CASSLRQGENIQYF.